This T cell receptor beta chain was profiled in a study of blood T cell repertoires in COVID-19. Authors' methods: Estimation of nucleated cell counts was performed using reference gene primer amplification. The table came from immunoSEQ multiplex PCR; TCRdb's copy has only in-frame clones and leaves some out. Clone size and the V and J calls come from that table; the DNA yielded D and trimming. The sample contains 300,000 or so clones, about 88% of which appear only once. Unmatched junction bases numbered 4, after V lost 6 bases and J lost 0 bases. Germline loops: CDR1 MNHEY, CDR2 SMNVEV (reference sequence). The CDR3 sequence is 16 residues long.

The sequence came from a man aged 55 to 70 who had recovered from COVID-19. Sequenced: PBMCs or T cells enriched from blood (not recorded which). This sequence joins TRBV27 and TRBJ2-2; TRBD2 matches 10 bases. The CDR3 loop reads CASRYTSGANTGELFF. CDR3 bases: TGTGCCAGCAGGTATACTAGCGGGGCGAACACCGGGGAGCTGTTTTTT.